The 8 T cell receptor beta chains below all came from one sample that was sequenced in a study of CD8 T cells in Susac syndrome. An input of about 0.5 to 1 ug of RNA was subjected to reverse transcription using random hexamers. TCRdb itself ran the immunoSEQ multiplex PCR reads through MiXCR, one entry per CDR3 protein. The sample has some 50,000 distinct CDR3 sequences; 95% are singletons. Sequencing used CD8+ T cells from PBMCs. The receptors stem from a human donor with Susac syndrome.

The V call is TRBV6-5, the J call TRBJ2-1; D ambiguous. The V and J ends lost 7 bases and 7 bases respectively, with 20 bases between them. Germline loops: CDR1 MNHEY, CDR2 SVGAGI. CDR3 length: 15 amino acids. The CDR3 sequence is CASKLRATKANEQFF. The CDR3 bases are TGTGCCAGCAAATTAAGGGCCACTAAAGCAAATGAGCAGTTCTTC.

This clonotype was recorded once. The chain uses TRBV28 and TRBJ2-7; 11 nucleotides align to TRBD1. V was clipped by 6 bases and J by 1 base; unmatched bases: 5. Germline V CDR1 and CDR2: MDHEN, SYDVKM. This CDR3 is 15 amino acids long. CDR3 amino acids: CASRPDRGQSYEQYF. The CDR3 DNA follows: TGTGCCAGCAGGCCGGACAGGGGGCAGTCCTACGAGCAGTACTTC.

The chain joins TRBV27 to TRBJ1-2; D is perhaps TRBD1 (6 bases). Trimming removed 6 bases from V and 7 bases from J, with 15 bases in between. This CDR3 is built from 13 residues. Germline loops: CDR1 MNHEY, CDR2 SMNVEV (reference sequence). CDR3 bases: TGTGCCAGCAGGCCCTCAGGGGATGTTGGCTACACCTTC. This sequence encodes CASRPSGDVGYTF.

This clonotype showed up just once. The V and J genes are TRBV19 and TRBJ2-2, with D perhaps TRBD2 (6 bases). This CDR3 is built from 16 residues. Germline CDR1 and CDR2: LNHDA and SQIVND (reference sequence). Trimming stripped 0 bases from V and 4 bases from J, with 12 bases between. The CDR3 coding sequence is TGTGCCAGTAGTATAGATGGCGGGGCCTTCACCGGGGAGCTGTTTTTT. This gives the protein CASSIDGGAFTGELFF.

This clonotype has only one observation. In nucleotides, the CDR3 is TGTGCCAGCAGTTCTGAGGGAAATCAAGAGACCCAGTACTTC. Translating gives CASSSEGNQETQYF. This chain connects TRBV27 to TRBJ2-5, with D perhaps matching TRBD2 (5 bases). V lost 4 bases and J 2 bases, leaving 11 bases between the germline ends. CDR3 length: 14 amino acids. Germline-derived CDR1 and CDR2 are MNHEY and SMNVEV (reference sequence).

J is TRBJ2-7 and V is TRBV7-6; TRBD1 or TRBD2 may be the D gene (5 bases each). V was trimmed by 5 bases and J by 2 bases, leaving 16 bases between them. The germline CDR1 and CDR2 sequences are SGHVS and FNYEAQ. CDR3 length equals 15 residues. CDR3 in DNA: TGTGCCAGCAGCGGTTTCGGGACGGCAACCTACGAGCAGTACTTC. Its protein is CASSGFGTATYEQYF.

V is TRBV4-1 and J is TRBJ1-1, with D tentatively TRBD1 (6 bases). Between the trimmed V and J ends, which lost 0 bases and 7 bases, there was a span of 15 bases. The CDR3 loop spans 15 amino acids. Germline loops: CDR1 MGHRA, CDR2 YSYEKL. The DNA for the CDR3 is TGCGCCAGCAGCCAAGATGGGGTCGCACAGGGTGAAGCTTTCTTT. Translated, it gives CASSQDGVAQGEAFF.

This clonotype was seen only a few times. V usage is TRBV6-1 and J usage is TRBJ1-2; 8 bases are shared with TRBD1. The V gene end was trimmed by 6 bases and the J gene end by 4 bases; junction bases not matched to a gene: 4. CDR1 is MNHNS, CDR2 SASEGT, per germline. CDR3 size: 13 residues. The CDR3 sequence: CASRATGGYGYTF. CDR3 DNA: TGTGCCAGCAGGGCCACAGGGGGCTATGGCTACACCTTC.